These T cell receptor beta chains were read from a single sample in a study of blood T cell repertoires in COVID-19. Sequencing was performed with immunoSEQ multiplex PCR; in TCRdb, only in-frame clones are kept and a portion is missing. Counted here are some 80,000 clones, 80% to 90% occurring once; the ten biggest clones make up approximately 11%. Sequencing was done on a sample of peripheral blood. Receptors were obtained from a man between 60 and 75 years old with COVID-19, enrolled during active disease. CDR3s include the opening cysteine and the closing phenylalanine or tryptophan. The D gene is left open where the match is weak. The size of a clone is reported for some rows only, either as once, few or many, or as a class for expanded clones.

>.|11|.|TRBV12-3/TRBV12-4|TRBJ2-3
TGTGCCAGCAGTTTTAGCGATACGCAGTATTTT
CASSFSDTQYF
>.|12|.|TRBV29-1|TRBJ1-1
TGCAGCGTTGGGAGGGGTGGGACTGAAGCTTTCTTT
CSVGRGGTEAFF
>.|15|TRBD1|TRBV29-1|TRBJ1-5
TGCAGCGTTGGACAGGGGGGAGTCAGCAATCAGCCCCAGCATTTT
CSVGQGGVSNQPQHF
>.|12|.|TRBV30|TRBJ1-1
TGTGCCTGGAGTGTTATGAACACTGAAGCTTTCTTT
CAWSVMNTEAFF
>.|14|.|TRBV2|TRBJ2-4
TGTGCCAGCAGTGATCGGGGAAACAAAAACATTCAGTACTTC
CASSDRGNKNIQYF
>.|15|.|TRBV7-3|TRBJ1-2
TGTGCCAGCAGCTTATCGACAGGCGAATACTATGGCTACACCTTC
CASSLSTGEYYGYTF
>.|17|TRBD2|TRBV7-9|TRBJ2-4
TGTGCCAGCAGCTTAGATCCGCGGGAGGGCCATAAAAACATTCAGTACTTC
CASSLDPREGHKNIQYF
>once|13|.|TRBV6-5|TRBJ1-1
TGTGCCAGCAGCTTGACAGATAACACTGAAGCTTTCTTT
CASSLTDNTEAFF
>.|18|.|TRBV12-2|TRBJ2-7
TGTGCAAGTCGCTTACCTAAGGTTAAAGCGGGGAGATCCTACGAGCAGTACTTC
CASRLPKVKAGRSYEQYF
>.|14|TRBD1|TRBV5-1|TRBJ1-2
TGCGCCAGCAGCTTGGGACAGGGGTTTATCGGCTACACCTTC
CASSLGQGFIGYTF
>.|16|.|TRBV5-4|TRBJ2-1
TGTGCCAGCAGTACATTCGCGGGAACAACCTACAATGAGCAGTTCTTC
CASSTFAGTTYNEQFF
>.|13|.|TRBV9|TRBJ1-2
TGTGCCAGCAGCGTAGGCACAGACTATGGCTACACCTTC
CASSVGTDYGYTF
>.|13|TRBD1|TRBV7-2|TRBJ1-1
TGTGCCAGCAGCTTACAGGGGGCTTCTGAAGCTTTCTTT
CASSLQGASEAFF
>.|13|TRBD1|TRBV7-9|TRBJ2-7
TGTGCCAGCAGCCGGACAGGGTCCGAGCCGCAGTACTTC
CASSRTGSEPQYF
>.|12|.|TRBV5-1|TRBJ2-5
TGCGCCAGCAGCGTCCTCCAAGAGACCCAGTACTTC
CASSVLQETQYF
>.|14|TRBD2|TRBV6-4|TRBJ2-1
TGTGCCAGCAGTGTGCGGGAGGGCCTTAATGAGCAGTTCTTC
CASSVREGLNEQFF
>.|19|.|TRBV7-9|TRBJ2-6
TGTGCCAGCAGACCTCAGGGGCTCGTGTCCCTGGGGGGGGCCAACGTCCTGACTTTC
CASRPQGLVSLGGANVLTF
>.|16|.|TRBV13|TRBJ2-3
TGTGCCAGCAGCTTATTAGAACTAGCCTACACAGATACGCAGTATTTT
CASSLLELAYTDTQYF
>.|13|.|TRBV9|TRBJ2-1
TGTGCCAGCAGCGCCTCCTACTACAATGAGCAGTTCTTC
CASSASYYNEQFF
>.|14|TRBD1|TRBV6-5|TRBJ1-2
TGTGCCAGCAGCCGGAGGACAGGTTTGAATGGCTACACCTTC
CASSRRTGLNGYTF
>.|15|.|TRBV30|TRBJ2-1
TGTGCCTGGGGCCTAGGACAGAGCTCCTACAATGAGCAGTTCTTC
CAWGLGQSSYNEQFF
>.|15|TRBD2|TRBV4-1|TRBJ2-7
TGCGCCAGCAGCACAGGACTAGCGGTCTCCTACGAGCAGTACTTC
CASSTGLAVSYEQYF
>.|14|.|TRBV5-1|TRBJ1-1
TGCGCCAGCAGCTTGGTAGTGGGGGGAACTGAAGCTTTCTTT
CASSLVVGGTEAFF
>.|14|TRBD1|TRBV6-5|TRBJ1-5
TGTGCCAGCAGTTACGGACAGGGCTCTCAGCCCCAGCATTTT
CASSYGQGSQPQHF
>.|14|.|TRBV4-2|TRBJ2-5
TGTGCCAGCAGCCAAGAGTCCTACCGAGAGACCCAGTACTTC
CASSQESYRETQYF
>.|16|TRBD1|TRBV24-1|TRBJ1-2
TGTGCCACCAGTGATGCGACAGGGGGCGCGGGCTATGGCTACACCTTC
CATSDATGGAGYGYTF
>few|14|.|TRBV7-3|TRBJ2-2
TGTGCCAGCAGCACCGGTGTGAACACCGGGGAGCTGTTTTTT
CASSTGVNTGELFF
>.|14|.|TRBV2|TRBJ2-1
TGTGCCAGCAGCGAAATTCTCAGGTGGAATGAGCAGTTCTTC
CASSEILRWNEQFF
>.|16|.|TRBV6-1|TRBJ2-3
TGTGCCAGCAGTGAAGCGGGAAGGGAGTTGCCAGATACGCAGTATTTT
CASSEAGRELPDTQYF
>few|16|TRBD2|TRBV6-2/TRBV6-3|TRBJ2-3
TGTGCCAGCAGTTTTTGGAGCGGGGGGGCCAAAGATACGCAGTATTTT
CASSFWSGGAKDTQYF
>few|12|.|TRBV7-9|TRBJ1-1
TGTGCCAGCAGCACAGACGTCGGTGGTGCTTTCTTT
CASSTDVGGAFF
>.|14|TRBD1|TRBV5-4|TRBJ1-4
TGTGCCAGCAGCGCGGACAGGAAAGTTGAAAAACTGTTTTTT
CASSADRKVEKLFF
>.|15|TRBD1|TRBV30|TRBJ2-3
TGTGCCTGGAGCCCCGGGACAGGGAGCACAGATACGCAGTATTTT
CAWSPGTGSTDTQYF
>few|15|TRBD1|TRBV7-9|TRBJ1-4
TGTGCCAGCAGCTCCAGGACAGGGGGCCGGGAAAAACTGTTTTTT
CASSSRTGGREKLFF
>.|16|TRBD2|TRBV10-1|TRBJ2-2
TGCGCCAGCAGTGAAGTTAGCGGGAGGCTCGACGGGGAGCTGTTTTTT
CASSEVSGRLDGELFF